The sequence of this TCR beta chain was determined in a study of blood T cell repertoires in COVID-19. Whole-study context: Donors in the United States, Italy and Spain gave samples during acute or convalescent COVID-19. The analysed material was cDNA or gDNA that came from T cells, B-cell-depleted T cells, or PBMCs.

There are 15 residues in the CDR3. The V gene's germline CDR1 is SNHLY and CDR2 FYNNEI. V was pared by 3 bases and J by 0 bases, with 9 bases between. As regards this clone: Other DNA sequences of this sample code for an identical CDR3.

In the original workflow: Estimated nucleated cell counts came from reference gene primer amplification. This table comes from immunoSEQ multiplex PCR, and its TCRdb copy is limited to in-frame clones, with some not included. V, J and clone size were drawn from that table, and D and trimming were deduced from the DNA. Among some 380,000 clones listed, 81% were seen once. The origin of this receptor is a human donor with acute or convalescent COVID-19. The donor label of this sample is uncertain. The chain has TRBV2 and TRBJ1-3, with a tentative D call TRBD1 (5 bases). Sequenced material: peripheral blood. In DNA, the CDR3 is TGTGCCAGCAGTGACGACGGACACTCTGGAAACACCATATATTTT. Its translation: CASSDDGHSGNTIYF.